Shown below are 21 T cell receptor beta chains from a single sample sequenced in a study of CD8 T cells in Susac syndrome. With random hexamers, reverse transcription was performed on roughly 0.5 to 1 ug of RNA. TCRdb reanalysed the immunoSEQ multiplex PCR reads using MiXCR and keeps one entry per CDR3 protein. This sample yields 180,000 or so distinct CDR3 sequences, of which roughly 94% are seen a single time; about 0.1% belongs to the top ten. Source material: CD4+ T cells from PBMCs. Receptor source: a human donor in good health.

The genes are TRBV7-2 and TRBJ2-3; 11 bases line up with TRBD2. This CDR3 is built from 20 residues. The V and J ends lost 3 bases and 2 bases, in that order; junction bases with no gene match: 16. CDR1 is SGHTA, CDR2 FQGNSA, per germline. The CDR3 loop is CASSFARTRLAGPNTDTQYF. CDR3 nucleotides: TGTGCCAGCAGCTTCGCCCGGACCCGACTAGCGGGGCCAAACACAGATACGCAGTATTTT.

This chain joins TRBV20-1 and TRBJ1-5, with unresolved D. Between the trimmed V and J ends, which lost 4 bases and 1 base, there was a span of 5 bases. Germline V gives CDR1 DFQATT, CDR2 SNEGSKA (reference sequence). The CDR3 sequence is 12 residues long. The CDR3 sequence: CSAIGSNQPQHF. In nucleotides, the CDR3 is TGCAGTGCTATCGGCAGCAATCAGCCCCAGCATTTT.

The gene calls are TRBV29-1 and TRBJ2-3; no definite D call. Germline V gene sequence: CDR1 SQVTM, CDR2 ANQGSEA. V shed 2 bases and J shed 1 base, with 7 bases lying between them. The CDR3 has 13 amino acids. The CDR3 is CSVEQVGTDTQYF. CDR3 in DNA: TGCAGCGTTGAACAAGTCGGCACAGATACGCAGTATTTT.

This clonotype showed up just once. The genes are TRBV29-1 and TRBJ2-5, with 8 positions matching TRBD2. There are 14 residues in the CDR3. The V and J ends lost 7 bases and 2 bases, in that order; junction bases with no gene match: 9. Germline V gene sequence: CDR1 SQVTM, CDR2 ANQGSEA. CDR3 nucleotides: TGCAGCGCCAACGGGAGGGGCAAACAAGAGACCCAGTACTTC. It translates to CSANGRGKQETQYF.

CDR3 coding DNA: TGCAGCGTTGTTGGCGGGCTGGAGGAGCAGTACTTC. The encoded protein is CSVVGGLEEQYF. The genes are TRBV29-1 and TRBJ2-7; possibly TRBD2 for D (5 bases). The ends were cut back, 4 bases at V and 7 bases at J, with 14 bases in the middle. The CDR3 contains 12 residues. Germline CDR1 SQVTM, CDR2 ANQGSEA.

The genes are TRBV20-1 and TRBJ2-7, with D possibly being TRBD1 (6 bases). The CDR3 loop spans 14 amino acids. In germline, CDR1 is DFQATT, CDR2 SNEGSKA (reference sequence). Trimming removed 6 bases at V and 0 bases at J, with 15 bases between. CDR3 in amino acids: CSALTGLGSYEQYF. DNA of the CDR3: TGCAGTGCCCTTACAGGGCTTGGCTCCTACGAGCAGTACTTC.

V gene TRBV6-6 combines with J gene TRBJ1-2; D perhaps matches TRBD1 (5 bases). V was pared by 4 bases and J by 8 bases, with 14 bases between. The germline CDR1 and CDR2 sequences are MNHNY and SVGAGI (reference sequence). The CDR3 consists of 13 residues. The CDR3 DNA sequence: TGTGCCAGCAGTTTCCCCAAAGGGGAAGGCTACACCTTC. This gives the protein CASSFPKGEGYTF.

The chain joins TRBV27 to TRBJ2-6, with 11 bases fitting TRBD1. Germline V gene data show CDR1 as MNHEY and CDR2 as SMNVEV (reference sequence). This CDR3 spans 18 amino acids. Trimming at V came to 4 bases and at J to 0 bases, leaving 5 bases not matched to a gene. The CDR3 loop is CASSSRTGGDSGANVLTF. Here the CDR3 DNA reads TGTGCCAGCAGTTCCCGGACAGGGGGCGACTCTGGGGCCAACGTCCTGACTTTC.

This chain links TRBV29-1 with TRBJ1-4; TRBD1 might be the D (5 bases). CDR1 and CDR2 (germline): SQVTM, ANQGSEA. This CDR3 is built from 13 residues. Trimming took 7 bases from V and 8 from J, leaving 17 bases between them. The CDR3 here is CSASRTGGEKLFF. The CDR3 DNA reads TGCAGCGCCTCGCGCACAGGAGGCGAAAAACTGTTTTTT.

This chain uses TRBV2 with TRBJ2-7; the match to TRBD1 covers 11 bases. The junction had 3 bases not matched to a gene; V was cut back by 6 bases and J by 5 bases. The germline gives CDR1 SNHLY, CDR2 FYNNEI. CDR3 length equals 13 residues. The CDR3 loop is CASRGQGVDEQYF. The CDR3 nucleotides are TGTGCCAGCAGGGGACAGGGGGTCGACGAGCAGTACTTC.

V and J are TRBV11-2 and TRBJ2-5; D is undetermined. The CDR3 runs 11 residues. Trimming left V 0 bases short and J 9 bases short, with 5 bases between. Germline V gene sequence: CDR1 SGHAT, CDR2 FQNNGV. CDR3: CASSLDRAQYF. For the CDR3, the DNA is TGTGCCAGCAGCTTAGATCGGGCCCAGTACTTC.

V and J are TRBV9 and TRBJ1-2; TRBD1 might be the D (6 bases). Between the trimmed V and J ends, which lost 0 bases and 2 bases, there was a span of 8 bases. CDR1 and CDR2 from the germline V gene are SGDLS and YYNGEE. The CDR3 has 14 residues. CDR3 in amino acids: CASSVGTGNYGYTF. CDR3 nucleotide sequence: TGTGCCAGCAGCGTAGGAACAGGGAACTATGGCTACACCTTC.

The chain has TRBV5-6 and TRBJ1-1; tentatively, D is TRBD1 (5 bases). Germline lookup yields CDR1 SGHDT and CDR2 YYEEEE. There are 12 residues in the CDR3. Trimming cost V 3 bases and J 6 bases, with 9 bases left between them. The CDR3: CASSSGHSEAFF. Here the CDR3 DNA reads TGTGCCAGCAGCTCCGGACACTCTGAAGCTTTCTTT.

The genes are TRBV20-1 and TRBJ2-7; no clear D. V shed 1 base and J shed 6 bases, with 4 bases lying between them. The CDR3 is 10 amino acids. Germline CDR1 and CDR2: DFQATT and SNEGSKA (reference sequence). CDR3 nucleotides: TGCAGTGCTAGAGTGGCCGAGCAGTACTTC. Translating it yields CSARVAEQYF.

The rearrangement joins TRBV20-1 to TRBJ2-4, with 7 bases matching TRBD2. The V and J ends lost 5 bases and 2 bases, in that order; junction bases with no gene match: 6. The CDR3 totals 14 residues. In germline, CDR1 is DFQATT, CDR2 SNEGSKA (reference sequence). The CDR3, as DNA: TGCAGTGCTCCTACTAGCGACCCCAAAAACATTCAGTACTTC. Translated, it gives CSAPTSDPKNIQYF.

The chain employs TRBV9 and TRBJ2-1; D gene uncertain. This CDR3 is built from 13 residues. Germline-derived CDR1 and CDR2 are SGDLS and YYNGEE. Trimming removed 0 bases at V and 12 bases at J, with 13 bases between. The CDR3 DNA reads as TGTGCCAGCAGCGTAGATGGCTGGGATCCGCAGTTCTTC. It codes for CASSVDGWDPQFF.

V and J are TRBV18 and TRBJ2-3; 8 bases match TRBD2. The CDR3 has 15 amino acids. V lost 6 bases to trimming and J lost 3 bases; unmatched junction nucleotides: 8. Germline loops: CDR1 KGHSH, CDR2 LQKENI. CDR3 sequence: CASSTASGSTDTQYF. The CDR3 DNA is TGTGCCAGCTCCACCGCCAGCGGGAGTACAGATACGCAGTATTTT.

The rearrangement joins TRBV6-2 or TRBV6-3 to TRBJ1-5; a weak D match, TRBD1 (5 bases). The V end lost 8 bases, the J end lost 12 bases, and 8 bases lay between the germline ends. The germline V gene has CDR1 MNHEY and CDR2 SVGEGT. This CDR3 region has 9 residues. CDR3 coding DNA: TGTGCCAGCGGGGCAGTCCAGCATTTT. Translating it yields CASGAVQHF.

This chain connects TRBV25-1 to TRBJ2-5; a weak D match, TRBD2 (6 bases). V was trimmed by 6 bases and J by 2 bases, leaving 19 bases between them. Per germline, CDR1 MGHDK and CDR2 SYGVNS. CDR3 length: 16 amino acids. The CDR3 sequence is CASRGFGRLHQETQYF. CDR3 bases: TGTGCCAGCAGGGGCTTCGGGAGACTCCATCAAGAGACCCAGTACTTC.

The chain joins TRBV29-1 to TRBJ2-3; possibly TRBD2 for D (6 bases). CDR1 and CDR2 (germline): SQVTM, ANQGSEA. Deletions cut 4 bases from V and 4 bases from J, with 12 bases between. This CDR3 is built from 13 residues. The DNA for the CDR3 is TGCAGCGTTGTAGCGGCTGTCGCAGATACGCAGTATTTT. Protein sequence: CSVVAAVADTQYF.

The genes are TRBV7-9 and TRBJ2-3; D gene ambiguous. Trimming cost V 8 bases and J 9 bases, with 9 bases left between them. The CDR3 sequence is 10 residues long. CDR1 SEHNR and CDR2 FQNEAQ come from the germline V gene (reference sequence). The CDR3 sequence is CASASGTQYF. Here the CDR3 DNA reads TGTGCCAGCGCCTCTGGGACGCAGTATTTT. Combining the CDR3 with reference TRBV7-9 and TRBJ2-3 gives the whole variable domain DTGVSQNPRHKITKRGQNVTFRCDPISEHNRLYWYRQTLGQGPEFLTYFQNEAQLEKSRLLSDRFSAERPKGSFSTLEIQRTEQGDSAMYLCASASGTQYFGPGTRLTVL.